The rows below give T cell receptor beta chains drawn from one sample of a study of blood T cell repertoires in COVID-19. Generated by immunoSEQ multiplex PCR, the TCRdb table keeps only in-frame clones and is missing some. The sample consists of around 150,000 clones, roughly four fifths of them appearing once. Sequencing was performed on peripheral blood. The source is a human donor in a cohort sampled during active COVID-19. Each CDR3 is given with its conserved first and last residue. The order of the fields is clone size, J gene, D gene, V gene, CDR3 protein, CDR3 DNA. D genes are given only for firm matches. Clone size is stated in some rows and not others, as once, few, many or a class when expanded.

-,TRBJ1-2,TRBD1,TRBV29-1,CGGGGGRYGYTF,TGCGGAGGAGGGGGCGGACGTTATGGCTACACCTTC
-,TRBJ2-1,TRBD2,TRBV6-5,CASTTSGIYNEQFF,TGTGCCAGCACAACTAGCGGAATCTACAATGAGCAGTTCTTC
-,TRBJ2-3,TRBD1,TRBV11-3,CASSLAGQDTQYF,TGTGCCAGCAGCTTAGCGGGACAGGATACGCAGTATTTT
-,TRBJ2-5,-,TRBV7-9,CASSLLAKETQYF,TGTGCCAGCAGCTTACTGGCAAAAGAGACCCAGTACTTC
-,TRBJ2-3,TRBD2,TRBV7-9,CASSLDTSEADTQYF,TGTGCCAGCAGCTTAGACACTAGCGAGGCAGATACGCAGTATTTT
-,TRBJ1-2,TRBD1,TRBV28,CASSSDRVGYTF,TGTGCCAGCAGTTCGGACAGGGTTGGCTACACCTTC
-,TRBJ1-1,-,TRBV2,CASTKDSLNTEAFF,TGTGCCAGCACCAAGGACAGCCTGAACACTGAAGCTTTCTTT
-,TRBJ2-5,-,TRBV5-4,CASSSGERAETQYF,TGTGCCAGCAGCTCCGGAGAGCGGGCAGAGACCCAGTACTTC
-,TRBJ2-3,-,TRBV7-2,CASGGYTTDTQYF,TGTGCCAGCGGGGGGTATACCACAGATACGCAGTATTTT
-,TRBJ1-2,-,TRBV27,CASSFRRGSGYTF,TGTGCCAGCAGTTTTCGGAGGGGTTCTGGCTACACCTTC
-,TRBJ1-2,-,TRBV28,CASSFPTGGYGYGYTF,TGTGCCAGCAGTTTCCCTACGGGGGGTTACGGCTATGGCTACACCTTC
-,TRBJ2-2,-,TRBV4-1,CASSQEPGYTGELFF,TGCGCCAGCAGCCAAGAACCGGGGTATACCGGGGAGCTGTTTTTT
-,TRBJ1-5,TRBD1,TRBV7-2,CASSLASRTGRQPQHF,TGTGCCAGCAGCTTGGCCAGCCGGACAGGGCGACAGCCCCAGCATTTT
-,TRBJ1-4,-,TRBV9,CASSPAGTNEKLFF,TGTGCCAGCAGCCCTGCGGGAACTAATGAAAAACTGTTTTTT
-,TRBJ1-2,-,TRBV28,CASSFRLYGYTF,TGTGCCAGCAGTTTCAGACTCTATGGCTACACCTTC
-,TRBJ1-6,-,TRBV28,CASTLGSTYNSPLHF,TGTGCCAGCACCTTGGGCAGTACGTATAATTCACCCCTCCACTTT
once,TRBJ1-4,-,TRBV28,CASIPTVRVNEKLFF,TGTGCCAGCATTCCGACAGTGAGAGTTAATGAAAAACTGTTTTTT
once,TRBJ1-2,TRBD1,TRBV5-1,CASSPTFGDRENYGYTF,TGCGCCAGCAGCCCAACCTTTGGGGACAGGGAAAACTATGGCTACACCTTC
few,TRBJ1-2,TRBD1,TRBV7-9,CASSLEGAHGYTF,TGTGCCAGCAGTCTCGAGGGGGCCCATGGCTACACCTTC
-,TRBJ2-5,TRBD2,TRBV6-6,CASSHTSGGALRTQYF,TGTGCCAGCAGTCACACTAGCGGGGGGGCCCTTCGGACCCAGTACTTC
-,TRBJ2-3,TRBD1,TRBV7-2,CASSSKGQGGTDTQYF,TGTGCCAGCAGCTCAAAGGGACAGGGGGGAACAGATACGCAGTATTTT
-,TRBJ1-1,-,TRBV9,CASSVAGENTEAFF,TGTGCCAGCAGCGTAGCGGGGGAGAACACTGAAGCTTTCTTT
-,TRBJ2-2,-,TRBV7-7,CASGSGPTNTGELFF,TGTGCTAGCGGCTCAGGGCCTACGAACACCGGGGAGCTGTTTTTT
many,TRBJ2-2,TRBD2,TRBV5-1,CASSPGLAGFTGELFF,TGCGCCAGCAGCCCGGGACTAGCGGGCTTCACCGGGGAGCTGTTTTTT
-,TRBJ2-5,TRBD2,TRBV7-2,CASSPVVAGGLETQYF,TGTGCCAGCAGCCCGGTGGTAGCGGGGGGCCTCGAGACCCAGTACTTC
-,TRBJ2-5,TRBD1,TRBV5-5,CASSLRGRETQYF,TGTGCCAGCAGCTTGAGGGGGCGCGAGACCCAGTACTTC
-,TRBJ1-4,TRBD1,TRBV4-1,CASSQAGQGAFGTNEKLFF,TGCGCCAGCAGCCAAGCGGGACAGGGGGCGTTTGGAACTAATGAAAAACTGTTTTTT
-,TRBJ1-2,TRBD1,TRBV10-3,CAISEGTGEGGYTF,TGTGCCATCAGTGAGGGGACAGGGGAGGGTGGCTACACCTTC
once,TRBJ1-2,TRBD1,TRBV4-1,CASSYGQGPNYGYTF,TGCGCCAGCAGCTACGGACAGGGCCCTAACTATGGCTACACCTTC
once,TRBJ2-7,-,TRBV7-8,CASSRQRVRSGEQYF,TGTGCCAGCAGCAGACAGCGGGTCCGGTCGGGTGAGCAGTACTTC
-,TRBJ1-5,-,TRBV19,CASSIETTGLGNQPQHF,TGTGCCAGTAGTATAGAAACGACGGGATTAGGCAATCAGCCCCAGCATTTT
few,TRBJ2-7,-,TRBV15,CATGQGYGYEQYF,TGTGCCACCGGGCAGGGGTATGGGTACGAGCAGTACTTC
-,TRBJ1-5,TRBD1,TRBV5-1,CASSLGDREDQPQHF,TGCGCCAGCAGCTTGGGGGACAGGGAGGATCAGCCCCAGCATTTT
-,TRBJ1-5,-,TRBV27,CATAGSYGNQPQHF,TGTGCAACCGCCGGGTCCTACGGCAATCAGCCCCAGCATTTT
-,TRBJ1-2,TRBD1,TRBV9,CASSVSGRGDGYTF,TGTGCCAGCAGCGTATCCGGCAGGGGGGATGGCTACACCTTC
-,TRBJ2-7,TRBD2,TRBV2,CASSDSGGPFYEQYF,TGTGCCAGCAGTGATTCGGGGGGGCCCTTCTACGAGCAGTACTTC
-,TRBJ2-5,-,TRBV5-1,CASSLAGAQYF,TGCGCCAGCAGCTTGGCGGGAGCCCAGTACTTC
-,TRBJ1-1,-,TRBV6-5,CASSLQGGTEAFF,TGTGCCAGCAGTCTACAGGGAGGGACTGAAGCTTTCTTT
once,TRBJ1-1,TRBD1,TRBV18,CASSPNTGGGTEAFF,TGTGCCAGCTCACCGAACACAGGGGGGGGCACTGAAGCTTTCTTT
-,TRBJ2-5,TRBD2,TRBV19,CASSPRLAGFQETQYF,TGTGCCAGTAGTCCTCGGCTAGCGGGATTCCAAGAGACCCAGTACTTC
-,TRBJ1-2,-,TRBV28,CASSPPQLGGYTF,TGTGCCAGCAGTCCTCCGCAGCTAGGTGGCTACACCTTC
-,TRBJ2-3,-,TRBV24-1,CATSDQGHSPPDTQYF,TGTGCCACCAGTGATCAGGGACACTCTCCCCCGGATACGCAGTATTTT
-,TRBJ2-2,TRBD1,TRBV24-1,CATSDLPTGAGELFF,TGTGCCACCAGTGATTTACCTACAGGGGCAGGGGAGCTGTTTTTT
-,TRBJ1-1,-,TRBV19,CASSIVGQTDEAFF,TGTGCCAGTAGTATAGTAGGACAGACTGACGAAGCTTTCTTT
-,TRBJ2-1,-,TRBV6-2/TRBV6-3,CASSYSMAAGTLFF,TGTGCCAGCAGTTACTCGATGGCGGCGGGGACGCTGTTCTTC
-,TRBJ2-3,-,TRBV11-2,CASSLNGLITDTQYF,TGTGCCAGCAGCTTAAACGGGTTAATCACAGATACGCAGTATTTT
-,TRBJ2-1,TRBD2,TRBV6-2/TRBV6-3,CASIPGGPVNEQFF,TGTGCCAGCATCCCGGGGGGGCCGGTCAATGAGCAGTTCTTC
once,TRBJ2-1,TRBD2,TRBV6-4,CASSVLAGTSYNEQFF,TGTGCCAGCAGTGTTCTAGCGGGAACCTCCTACAATGAGCAGTTCTTC
-,TRBJ2-5,TRBD1,TRBV5-1,CASSLEGRGTRETQYF,TGCGCCAGCAGCTTGGAAGGCAGGGGGACCCGGGAGACCCAGTACTTC
-,TRBJ2-2,TRBD2,TRBV30,CAWSRSGGYRRGELFF,TGTGCCTGGAGTAGAAGCGGGGGGTACCGACGGGGGGAGCTGTTTTTT
-,TRBJ2-7,TRBD2,TRBV4-2,CASSQDRPTSGNYEQYF,TGTGCCAGCAGCCAAGATAGGCCGACTAGCGGAAACTACGAGCAGTACTTC